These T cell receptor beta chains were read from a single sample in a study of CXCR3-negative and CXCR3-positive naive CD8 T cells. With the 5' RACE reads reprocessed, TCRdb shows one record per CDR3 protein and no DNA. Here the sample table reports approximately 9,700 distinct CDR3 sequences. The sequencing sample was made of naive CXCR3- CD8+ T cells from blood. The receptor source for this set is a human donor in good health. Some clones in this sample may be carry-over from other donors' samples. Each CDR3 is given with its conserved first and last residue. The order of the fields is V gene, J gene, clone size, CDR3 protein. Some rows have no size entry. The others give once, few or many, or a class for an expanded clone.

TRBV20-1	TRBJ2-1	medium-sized	CSARDFIGPSSYNEQFF
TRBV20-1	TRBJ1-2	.	CSAPTGVGAPNYGYTF
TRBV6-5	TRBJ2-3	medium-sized	CASSPRTSTTDTQYF
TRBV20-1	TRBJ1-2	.	CSAGLAGGYTF
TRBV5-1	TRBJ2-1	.	CASSLWTSGINEQFF
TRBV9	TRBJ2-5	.	CASSVGTAYQETQYF
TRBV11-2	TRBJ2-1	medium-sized	CASSSAPGTGNYNEQFF
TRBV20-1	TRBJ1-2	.	CSARETGQPGYGYTF
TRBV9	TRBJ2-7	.	CASSDGTRSYEQYF
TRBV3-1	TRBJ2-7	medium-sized	CASSQVAYTYEQYF
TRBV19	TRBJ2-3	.	CASATRAKDTQYF
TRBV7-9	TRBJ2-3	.	CASSQGLAGTDTQYF
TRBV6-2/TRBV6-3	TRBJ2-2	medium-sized	CASSTLGTNTGELFF
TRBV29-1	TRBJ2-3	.	CSVELAVDFTDTQYF
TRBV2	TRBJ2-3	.	CASKRDLTSDTQYF
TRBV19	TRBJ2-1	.	CASSANRGQQFF
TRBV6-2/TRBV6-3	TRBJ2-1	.	CASTDSTGPSANEQFF
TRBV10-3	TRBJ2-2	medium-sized	CAISESGREANTGELFF
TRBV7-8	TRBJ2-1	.	CASKERAADNEQFF
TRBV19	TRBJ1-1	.	CASSPDRGNTEAFF
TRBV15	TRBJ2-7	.	CATSPRTSGRSSYEQYF
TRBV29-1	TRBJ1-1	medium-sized	CSVEPGQAATEAFF
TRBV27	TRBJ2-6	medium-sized	CASSFYSGANVLTF
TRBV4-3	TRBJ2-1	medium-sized	CASSQDLGNEQFF
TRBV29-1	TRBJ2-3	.	CSVEDPRLSGTDTQYF
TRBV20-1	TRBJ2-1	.	CSARDLDSYNEQFF
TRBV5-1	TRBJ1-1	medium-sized	CASSLEDGQLKFKAFF
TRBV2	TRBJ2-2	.	CASRKGLAGMEELFF
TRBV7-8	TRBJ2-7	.	CASSLMSSSYEQYF
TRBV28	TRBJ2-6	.	CASSTTRVVSGANVLTF
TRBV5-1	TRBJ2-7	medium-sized	CASSEVASSYEQYF
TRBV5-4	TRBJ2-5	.	CASSQRLENQETQYF
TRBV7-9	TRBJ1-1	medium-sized	CASSSGTGRYTEAFF
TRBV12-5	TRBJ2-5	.	CASGFWETQYF
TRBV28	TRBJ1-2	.	CASSSPLDGIYGYTF
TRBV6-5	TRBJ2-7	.	CASSYSTSGSYEQYF
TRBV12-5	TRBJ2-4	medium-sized	CASGSPPGQAVIGDVSVKNIQYF
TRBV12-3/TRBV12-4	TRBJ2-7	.	CASSSVRGYEQYF
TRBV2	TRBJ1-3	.	CASRLGPYNVDTIYF
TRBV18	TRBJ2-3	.	CASSSQPGLVTDTQYF
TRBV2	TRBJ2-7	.	CASSDWTGTYEQYF
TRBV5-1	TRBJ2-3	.	CASSPGLAGATDTQYF
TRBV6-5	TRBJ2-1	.	CASSFINEQFF
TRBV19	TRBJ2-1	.	CASSMGGNEQFF
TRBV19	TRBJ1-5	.	CASGRDRDNQPQHF
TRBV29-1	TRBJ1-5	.	CSVRQGDQPQHF
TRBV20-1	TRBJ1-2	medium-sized	CSARDQAAPYGYTF
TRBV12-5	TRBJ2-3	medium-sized	CASGSDAGTSGESDTQYF
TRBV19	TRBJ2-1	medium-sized	CASSIVASPYNEQFF
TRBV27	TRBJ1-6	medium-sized	CASSGGQGSSYNSPLHF
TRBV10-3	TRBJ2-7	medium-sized	CAISESDYEQYF
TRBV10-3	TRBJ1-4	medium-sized	CAISEAEEKLFF
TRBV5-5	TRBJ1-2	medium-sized	CASSSPGTKDYGYTF